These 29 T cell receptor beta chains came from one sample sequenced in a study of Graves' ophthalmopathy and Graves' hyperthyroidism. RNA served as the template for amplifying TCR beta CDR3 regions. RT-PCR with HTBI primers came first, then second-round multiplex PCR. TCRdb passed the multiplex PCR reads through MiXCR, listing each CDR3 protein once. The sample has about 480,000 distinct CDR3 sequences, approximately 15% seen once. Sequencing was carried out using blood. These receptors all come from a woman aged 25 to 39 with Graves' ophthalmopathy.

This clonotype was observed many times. For the CDR3, the DNA is TGTGCCAGCAGCTTAGATCGCGGGGTTGAGAAGACCCAGTACTTC. This gives the protein CASSLDRGVEKTQYF. V is TRBV11-2 and J is TRBJ2-5, with a weak D call TRBD2 (6 bases). From germline, CDR1 is SGHAT and CDR2 FQNNGV. V was cut by 0 bases and J by 6 bases, with 14 bases left in between. This CDR3 spans 15 amino acids.

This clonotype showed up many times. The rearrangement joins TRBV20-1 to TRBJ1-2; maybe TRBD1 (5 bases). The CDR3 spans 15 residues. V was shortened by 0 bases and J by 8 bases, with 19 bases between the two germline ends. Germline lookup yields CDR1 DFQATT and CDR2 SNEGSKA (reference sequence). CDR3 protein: CSARERGRAVSGYTF. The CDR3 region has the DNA TGCAGTGCTAGAGAGAGGGGCAGGGCGGTCTCAGGCTACACCTTC.

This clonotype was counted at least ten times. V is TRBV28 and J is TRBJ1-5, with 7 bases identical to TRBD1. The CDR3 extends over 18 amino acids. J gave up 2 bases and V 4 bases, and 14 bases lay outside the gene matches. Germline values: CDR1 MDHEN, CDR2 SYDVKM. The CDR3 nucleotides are TGTGCCAGCAGTTCGACACACGACAGGGAAAATGGCAATCAGCCCCAGCATTTT. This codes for CASSSTHDRENGNQPQHF.

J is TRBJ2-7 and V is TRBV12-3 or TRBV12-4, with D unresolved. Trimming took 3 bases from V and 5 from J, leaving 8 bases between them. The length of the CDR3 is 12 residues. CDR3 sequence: CASSFFRHEQYF. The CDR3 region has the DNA TGTGCCAGCAGTTTCTTCCGCCACGAGCAGTACTTC.

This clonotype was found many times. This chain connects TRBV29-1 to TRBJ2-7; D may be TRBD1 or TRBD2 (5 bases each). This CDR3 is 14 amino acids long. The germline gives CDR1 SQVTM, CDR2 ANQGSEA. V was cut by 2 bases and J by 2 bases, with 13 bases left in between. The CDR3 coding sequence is TGCAGCGTTGAAACCGGGACGAATACCTACGAGCAGTACTTC. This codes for CSVETGTNTYEQYF.

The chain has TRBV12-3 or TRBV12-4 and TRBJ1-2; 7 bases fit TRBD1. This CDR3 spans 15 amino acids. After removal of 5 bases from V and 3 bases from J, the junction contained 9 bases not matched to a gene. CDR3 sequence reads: CASSPNRGTYYGYTF. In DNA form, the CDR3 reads TGTGCCAGCAGTCCAAACAGGGGAACCTACTATGGCTACACCTTC.

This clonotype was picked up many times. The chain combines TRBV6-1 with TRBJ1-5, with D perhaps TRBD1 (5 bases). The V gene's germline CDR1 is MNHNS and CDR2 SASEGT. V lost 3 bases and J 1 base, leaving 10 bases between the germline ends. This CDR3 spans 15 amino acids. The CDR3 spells CASSDRQLSNQPQHF. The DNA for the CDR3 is TGTGCCAGCAGTGATCGACAGTTAAGCAATCAGCCCCAGCATTTT.

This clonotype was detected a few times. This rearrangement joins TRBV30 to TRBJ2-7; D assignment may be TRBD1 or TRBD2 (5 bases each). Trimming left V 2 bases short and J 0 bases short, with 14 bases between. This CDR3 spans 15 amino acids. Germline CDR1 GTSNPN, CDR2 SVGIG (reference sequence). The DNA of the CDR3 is TGTGCCTGGAGTTCCGGGACGGATGCCTCCTACGAGCAGTACTTC. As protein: CAWSSGTDASYEQYF.

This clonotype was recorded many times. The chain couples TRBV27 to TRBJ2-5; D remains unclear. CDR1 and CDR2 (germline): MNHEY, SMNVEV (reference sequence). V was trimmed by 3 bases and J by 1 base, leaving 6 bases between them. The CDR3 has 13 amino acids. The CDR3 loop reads CASSFWPQETQYF. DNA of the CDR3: TGTGCCAGCAGTTTTTGGCCCCAAGAGACCCAGTACTTC.

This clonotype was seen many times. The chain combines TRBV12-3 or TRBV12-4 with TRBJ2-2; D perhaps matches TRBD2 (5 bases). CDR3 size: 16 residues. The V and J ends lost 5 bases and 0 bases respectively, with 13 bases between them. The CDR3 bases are TGTGCCAGCAGTGTGTTCGCGGGTTCGAACACCGGGGAGCTGTTTTTT. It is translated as CASSVFAGSNTGELFF.

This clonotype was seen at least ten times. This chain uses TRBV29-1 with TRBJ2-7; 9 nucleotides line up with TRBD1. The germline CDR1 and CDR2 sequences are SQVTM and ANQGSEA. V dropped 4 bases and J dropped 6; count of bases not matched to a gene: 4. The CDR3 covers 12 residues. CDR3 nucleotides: TGCAGCGTTGTGGACAGGGGTACCGAGCAGTACTTC. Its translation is CSVVDRGTEQYF.

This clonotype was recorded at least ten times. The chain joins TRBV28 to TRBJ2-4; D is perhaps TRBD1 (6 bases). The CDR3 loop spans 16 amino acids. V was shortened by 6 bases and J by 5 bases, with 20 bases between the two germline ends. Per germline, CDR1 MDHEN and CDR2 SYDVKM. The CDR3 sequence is CASRTPGRDIENIQYF. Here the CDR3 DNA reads TGTGCCAGCAGAACACCGGGCCGGGACATAGAAAACATTCAGTACTTC.

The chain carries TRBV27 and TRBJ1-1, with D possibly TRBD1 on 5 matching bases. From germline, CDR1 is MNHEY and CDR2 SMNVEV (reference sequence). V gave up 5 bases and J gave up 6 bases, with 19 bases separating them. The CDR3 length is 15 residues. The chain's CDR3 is CASSPRVPGGAEAFF. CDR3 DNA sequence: TGTGCCAGCAGTCCGCGCGTGCCGGGGGGGGCTGAAGCTTTCTTT.

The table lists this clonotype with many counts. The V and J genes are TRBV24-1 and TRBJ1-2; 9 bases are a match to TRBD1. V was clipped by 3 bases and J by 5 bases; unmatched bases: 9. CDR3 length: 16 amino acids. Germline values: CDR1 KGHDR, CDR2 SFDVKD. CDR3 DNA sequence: TGTGCCACCAGTGATCCGGGACAGGGCGTTGGATATGGCTACACCTTC. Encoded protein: CATSDPGQGVGYGYTF.

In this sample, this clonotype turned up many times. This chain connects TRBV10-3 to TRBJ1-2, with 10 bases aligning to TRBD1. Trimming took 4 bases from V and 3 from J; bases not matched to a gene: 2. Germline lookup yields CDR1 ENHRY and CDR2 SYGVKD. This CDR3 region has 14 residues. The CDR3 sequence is CAISVGTGDYGYTF. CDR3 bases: TGTGCCATCAGTGTTGGGACAGGGGACTATGGCTACACCTTC.

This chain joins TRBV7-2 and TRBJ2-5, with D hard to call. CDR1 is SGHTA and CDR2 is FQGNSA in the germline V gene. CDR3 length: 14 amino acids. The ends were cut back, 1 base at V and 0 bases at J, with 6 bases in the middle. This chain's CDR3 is CASSLGRHQETQYF. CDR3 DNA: TGTGCCAGCAGCTTAGGACGTCACCAAGAGACCCAGTACTTC.

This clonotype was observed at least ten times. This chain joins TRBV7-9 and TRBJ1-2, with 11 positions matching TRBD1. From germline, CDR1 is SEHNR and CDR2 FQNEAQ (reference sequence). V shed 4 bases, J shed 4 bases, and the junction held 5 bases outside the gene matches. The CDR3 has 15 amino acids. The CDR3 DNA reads TGTGCCAGCAGCTCGGACAGGGGGCGCAGCTATGGCTACACCTTC. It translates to CASSSDRGRSYGYTF.

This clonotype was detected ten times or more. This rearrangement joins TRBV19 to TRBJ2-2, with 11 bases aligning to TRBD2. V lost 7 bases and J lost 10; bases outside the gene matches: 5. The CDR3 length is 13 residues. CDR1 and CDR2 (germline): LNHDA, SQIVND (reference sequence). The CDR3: CASMETSGMELFF. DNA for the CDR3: TGTGCCAGTATGGAGACTAGCGGGATGGAGCTGTTTTTT.

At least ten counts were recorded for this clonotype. CDR3 region: CSARAQRAGYF. CDR3 bases: TGCAGTGCTAGAGCTCAAAGGGCAGGCTACTTC. J is TRBJ2-7 and V is TRBV20-1; the D is unclear. The CDR3 is made up of 11 amino acids. Trimming pared 1 base from V and 13 bases from J, leaving 14 bases between. Germline V gene sequence: CDR1 DFQATT, CDR2 SNEGSKA (reference sequence).

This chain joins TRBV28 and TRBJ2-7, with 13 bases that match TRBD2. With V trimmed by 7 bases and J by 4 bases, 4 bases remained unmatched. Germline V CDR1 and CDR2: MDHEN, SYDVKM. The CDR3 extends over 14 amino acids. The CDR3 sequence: CASKQTSGRYEQYF. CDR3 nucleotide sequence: TGTGCCAGCAAACAGACTAGCGGGAGGTACGAGCAGTACTTC.

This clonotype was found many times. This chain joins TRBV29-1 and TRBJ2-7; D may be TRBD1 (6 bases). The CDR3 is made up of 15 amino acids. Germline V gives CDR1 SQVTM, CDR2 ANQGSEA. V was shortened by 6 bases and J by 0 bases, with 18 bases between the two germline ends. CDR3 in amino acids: CSVKATGLSSYEQYF. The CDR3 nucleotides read TGCAGCGTCAAGGCGACAGGCCTGAGCTCCTACGAGCAGTACTTC.

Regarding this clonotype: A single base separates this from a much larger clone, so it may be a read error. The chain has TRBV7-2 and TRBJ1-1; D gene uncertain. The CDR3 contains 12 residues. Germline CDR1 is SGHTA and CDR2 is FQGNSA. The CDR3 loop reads CASSPPRSESFF. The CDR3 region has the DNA TGTGCCAGCAGCCCGCCAAGATCTGAATCTTTCTTT.

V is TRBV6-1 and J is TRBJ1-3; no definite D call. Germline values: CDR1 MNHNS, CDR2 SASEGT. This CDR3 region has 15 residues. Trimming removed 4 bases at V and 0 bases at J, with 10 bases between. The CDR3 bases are TGTGCCAGCAGTGCCCGGGAGGGCTCTGGAAACACCATATATTTT. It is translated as CASSAREGSGNTIYF.

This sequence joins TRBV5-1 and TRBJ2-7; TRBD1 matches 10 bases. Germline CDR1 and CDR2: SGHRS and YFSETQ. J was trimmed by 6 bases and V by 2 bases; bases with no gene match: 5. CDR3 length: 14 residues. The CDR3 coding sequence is TGCGCCAGCAGCTTTGGACAGGGGGTGAGCGAGCAGTACTTC. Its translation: CASSFGQGVSEQYF.

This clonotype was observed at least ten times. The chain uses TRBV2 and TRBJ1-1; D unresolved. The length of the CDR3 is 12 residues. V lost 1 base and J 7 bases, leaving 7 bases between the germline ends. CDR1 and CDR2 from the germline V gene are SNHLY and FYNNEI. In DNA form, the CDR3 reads TGTGCCAGCAGTGAAGGGACCGGTGAAGCTTTCTTT. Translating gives CASSEGTGEAFF.

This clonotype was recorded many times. DNA of the CDR3: TGTGCCAGCAGCTCCGGGCGGTCTGGAAACACCATATATTTT. As protein: CASSSGRSGNTIYF. This chain joins TRBV5-4 and TRBJ1-3; D call uncertain. Germline loops: CDR1 SGHNT, CDR2 YYREEE (reference sequence). The V gene lost 3 bases and the J gene lost 1 base, with 8 bases spanning the gap. The CDR3 length is 14 residues. The variable domain in full, with the rest retrieved from reference TRBV5-4 and TRBJ1-3, is ETGVTQSPTHLIKTRGQQVTLRCSSQSGHNTVSWYQQALGQGPQFIFQYYREEENGRGNFPPRFSGLQFPNYSSELNVNALELDDSALYLCASSSGRSGNTIYFGEGSWLTVV.

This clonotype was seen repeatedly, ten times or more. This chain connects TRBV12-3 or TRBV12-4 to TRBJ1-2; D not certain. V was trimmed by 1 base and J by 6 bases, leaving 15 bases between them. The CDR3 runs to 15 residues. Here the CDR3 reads CASSLGWRPPNGYTF. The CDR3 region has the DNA TGTGCCAGCAGTTTAGGGTGGAGACCTCCTAATGGCTACACCTTC.

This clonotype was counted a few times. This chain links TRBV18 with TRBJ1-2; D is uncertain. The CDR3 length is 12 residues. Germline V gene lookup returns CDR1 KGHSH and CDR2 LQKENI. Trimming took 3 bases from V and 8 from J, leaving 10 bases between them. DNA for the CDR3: TGTGCCAGCTCACCTCGGGAGGGAGGCTACACCTTC. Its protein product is CASSPREGGYTF.

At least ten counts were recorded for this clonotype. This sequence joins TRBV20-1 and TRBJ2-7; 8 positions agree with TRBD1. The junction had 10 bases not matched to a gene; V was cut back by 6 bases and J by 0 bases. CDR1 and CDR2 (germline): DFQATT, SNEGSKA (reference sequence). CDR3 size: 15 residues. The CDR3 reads CSARGRAGRSYEQYF. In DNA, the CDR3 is TGCAGTGCCAGGGGGCGGGCGGGACGCTCCTACGAGCAGTACTTC.